A single sample is the source of the 23 T cell receptor beta chains below, sequenced in a study of PD-1 blockade in classical Hodgkin lymphoma (dated by TCRdb to about 2020). The library was made by the immunoSEQ multiplex PCR assay. The immuneACCESS repertoire file appears here via TCRdb, limited to in-frame rearrangements. These files lack a portion of the clones; in checked studies, under half of the deficit traces to unresolved V genes, and the cause of the others is not known. This sample is represented by around 19,000 clones; nearly 75% of them were singletons. About 24% of the sample comes from the top ten. The sample's time point, from its label and the paper: cycle 2 day 1 (C2D1) of nivolumab. Every trial patient had relapsed following autologous stem cell transplantation, and prior brentuximab vedotin exposure was what differed among cohorts A, B and C. Sequenced material: peripheral blood mononuclear cells (PBMCs), taken before the second cycle of nivolumab. These receptors were taken from a human donor with classical Hodgkin lymphoma.

The chain joins TRBV7-9 to TRBJ2-2; unclear D gene. Germline values: CDR1 SEHNR, CDR2 FQNEAQ (reference sequence). The V and J ends lost 3 bases and 8 bases respectively, with 7 bases between them. There are 12 residues in the CDR3. The CDR3 nucleotides are TGTGCCAGCAGCTTTCAAGGGGGGGAGCTGTTTTTT. This translates into CASSFQGGELFF.

The rearrangement joins TRBV2 to TRBJ1-4; D is undetermined. CDR3 length equals 15 residues. Trimming removed 4 bases at V and 3 bases at J, with 12 bases between. CDR1 SNHLY and CDR2 FYNNEI come from the germline V gene. The CDR3 is CASSGALSANEKLFF. The CDR3, as DNA: TGTGCCAGCAGTGGGGCCCTCTCGGCTAATGAAAAACTGTTTTTT.

The chain joins TRBV10-1 to TRBJ2-7, with D perhaps matching TRBD1 (6 bases). Germline CDR1 WNHNN, CDR2 SYGVQD (reference sequence). V was clipped by 8 bases and J by 0 bases, with 17 bases between them. This CDR3 comprises 15 residues. The CDR3 loop is CASAVGRGSSYEQYF. The CDR3 region has the DNA TGCGCCAGCGCGGTGGGCAGGGGAAGCTCCTACGAGCAGTACTTC.

The chain carries TRBV2 and TRBJ2-7; D is perhaps TRBD1 or TRBD2 (6 bases each). V dropped 2 bases and J dropped 0 bases, with 11 bases sitting between them. The germline V gene encodes CDR1 SNHLY and CDR2 FYNNEI. The CDR3 contains 15 residues. The CDR3 is CASSERGRISYEQYF. CDR3 DNA sequence: TGTGCCAGCAGTGAACGGGGGCGGATCTCCTACGAGCAGTACTTC.

This clone turned up a few times. The V gene is TRBV5-1, the J gene TRBJ2-3; TRBD2 agrees at 13 bases. Germline trimming cut 0 bases from V and 4 bases from J; bases unmatched to any gene: 5. The CDR3 has 17 amino acids. CDR1 and CDR2 from the germline V gene are SGHRS and YFSETQ. The CDR3 protein is CASSLDGLAGAADTQYF. Written as DNA, the CDR3 is TGCGCCAGCAGCTTGGACGGACTAGCGGGAGCAGCAGATACGCAGTATTTT.

The rearrangement links TRBV7-8 to TRBJ2-1; 9 bases line up with TRBD2. With V trimmed by 2 bases and J by 6 bases, 20 bases remained unmatched. The germline V gene has CDR1 SGHVS and CDR2 FQNEAQ. There are 20 residues in the CDR3. DNA for the CDR3: TGTGCCAGCAGCTTACGGAGGTTTAGCGGGAGCCCCGGTGTACCCAATGAGCAGTTCTTC. Protein product: CASSLRRFSGSPGVPNEQFF.

This rearrangement joins TRBV18 to TRBJ2-1, with TRBD2 as a possible D gene (6 bases). The CDR3 runs 13 residues. Trimming cost V 2 bases and J 8 bases, with 10 bases left between them. Germline values: CDR1 KGHSH, CDR2 LQKENI. The DNA of the CDR3 is TGTGCCAGCTCACCAGGGTGGGAGGATGAGCAGTTCTTC. It is translated as CASSPGWEDEQFF.

The rearrangement joins TRBV28 to TRBJ2-3; D gene ambiguous. V gave up 3 bases and J gave up 0 bases, with 7 bases separating them. CDR1 MDHEN and CDR2 SYDVKM come from the germline V gene. The length of the CDR3 is 14 residues. The CDR3 reads CASSFGGSTDTQYF. The CDR3 DNA follows: TGTGCCAGCAGTTTTGGTGGTAGCACAGATACGCAGTATTTT.

The gene calls are TRBV10-2 and TRBJ2-7; perhaps TRBD2 as D (6 bases). The CDR3 covers 15 residues. Between the trimmed V and J ends, which lost 0 bases and 3 bases, there was a span of 12 bases. In germline, CDR1 is WSHSY, CDR2 SAAADI. The DNA of the CDR3 is TGCGCCAGCAGTGAGTCGTGGGGGGTTGGCTACGAGCAGTACTTC. Its translation is CASSESWGVGYEQYF.

This chain joins TRBV6-1 and TRBJ2-7; possibly TRBD1 for D (6 bases). The CDR3 spans 13 residues. Trimming pared 7 bases from V and 3 bases from J, leaving 13 bases between. In germline, CDR1 is MNHNS, CDR2 SASEGT. The CDR3 loop reads CASNGQTYYEQYF. The CDR3 DNA is TGTGCCAGCAACGGACAGACTTACTACGAGCAGTACTTC.

The rearrangement uses TRBV6-6 and TRBJ2-1, with a tentative D call TRBD2 (6 bases). The germline CDR1 and CDR2 sequences are MNHNY and SVGAGI (reference sequence). V was trimmed by 4 bases and J by 4 bases, leaving 8 bases between them. The CDR3 spans 13 residues. The CDR3 reads CASSSSGYNEQFF. The CDR3 bases are TGTGCCAGCAGTTCAAGCGGGTACAATGAGCAGTTCTTC.

This rearrangement joins TRBV10-3 to TRBJ2-1, with D maybe TRBD2 (6 bases). V was clipped by 4 bases and J by 2 bases, with 12 bases between them. This CDR3 is built from 15 residues. Germline V gene lookup returns CDR1 ENHRY and CDR2 SYGVKD. CDR3 sequence: CAISVRDATYNEQFF. The DNA for the CDR3 is TGTGCCATCAGTGTGCGGGACGCGACCTACAATGAGCAGTTCTTC.

The chain combines TRBV2 with TRBJ1-3, with D possibly matching TRBD1 (6 bases). The CDR3 extends over 12 amino acids. Trimming stripped 11 bases from V and 4 bases from J, with 12 bases between. Germline V lookup: CDR1 SNHLY, CDR2 FYNNEI. The CDR3 coding sequence is TGTGCCGGGAGGGGGACCGGAAACACCATATATTTT. Translation gives CAGRGTGNTIYF.

The V and J genes are TRBV19 and TRBJ2-7, with 10 bases matching TRBD2. This CDR3 is built from 17 residues. Germline CDR1 reads LNHDA; CDR2 reads SQIVND (reference sequence). The trim removed 3 bases at V and 5 bases at J, leaving 13 bases unmatched. The CDR3 spells CASSISPIAGGSNEQYF. The CDR3 coding sequence is TGTGCCAGTAGTATCTCGCCAATAGCGGGAGGATCCAACGAGCAGTACTTC.

CDR3 nucleotide sequence: TGCGCCAGCAGCTCAGGGGGCGCGGGGTCACCCCTCCACTTT. Encoded protein: CASSSGGAGSPLHF. The V and J genes are TRBV5-1 and TRBJ1-6; 8 bases match TRBD1. Germline assignment: CDR1 SGHRS and CDR2 YFSETQ. The CDR3 has 14 residues. V lost 3 bases and J lost 10; bases outside the gene matches: 6.

The chain combines TRBV27 with TRBJ1-1; 8 bases map to TRBD1. Trimming cost V 5 bases and J 5 bases; bases outside gene matches: 7. Germline V gene lookup returns CDR1 MNHEY and CDR2 SMNVEV (reference sequence). This CDR3 has 14 amino acids. CDR3 in DNA: TGTGCCAGCAGTCCCCGGACAGGGTGGACTGAAGCTTTCTTT. It codes for CASSPRTGWTEAFF.

The rearrangement links TRBV5-1 to TRBJ2-5; 14 nucleotides match TRBD2. V gave up 3 bases and J gave up 5 bases; unmatched junction bases: 15. In germline, CDR1 is SGHRS, CDR2 YFSETQ. This CDR3 spans 19 amino acids. Here the CDR3 DNA reads TGCGCCAGCAGCTCGGACCTTGGACTAGCGGGAGGAAGGGGGGAGACCCAGTACTTC. This codes for CASSSDLGLAGGRGETQYF.

The chain employs TRBV2 and TRBJ2-7, with 12 bases that match TRBD2. The CDR3 consists of 15 residues. Germline V CDR1 and CDR2: SNHLY, FYNNEI. V shed 6 bases and J 7 bases; nucleotides not matched to a gene: 10. CDR3 nucleotide sequence: TGTGCCAGCAGCCCACCTAGCGGGAGGGTGAGTGAGCAGTACTTC. This translates into CASSPPSGRVSEQYF.

V is TRBV5-4 and J is TRBJ2-3, with 8 bases aligning to TRBD2. The junction had 5 bases not matched to a gene; V was cut back by 1 base and J by 1 base. There are 16 residues in the CDR3. Per germline, CDR1 SGHNT and CDR2 YYREEE (reference sequence). For the CDR3, the DNA is TGTGCCAGCAGCTTGATATCTAGCGGGCGCACAGATACGCAGTATTTT. It yields the protein CASSLISSGRTDTQYF.

CDR3 protein: CASSPTGGAGETQYF. The CDR3 nucleotides are TGTGCCAGCAGCCCTACAGGGGGCGCGGGAGAGACCCAGTACTTC. This chain links TRBV7-6 with TRBJ2-5; 9 bases line up with TRBD1. Germline CDR1 is SGHVS and CDR2 is FNYEAQ. This CDR3 contains 15 residues. The junction had 8 bases not matched to a gene; V was cut back by 5 bases and J by 4 bases.

The chain carries TRBV5-1 and TRBJ2-5, with 8 bases lining up with TRBD2. This CDR3 spans 14 amino acids. Germline CDR1 reads SGHRS; CDR2 reads YFSETQ. The J segment lost 1 base and the V segment lost 4 bases, leaving 3 bases of the junction unmatched. In DNA form, the CDR3 reads TGCGCCAGCAGCCAACGGGGGGGCCAAGAGACCCAGTACTTC. Its translation is CASSQRGGQETQYF.

This chain uses TRBV6-5 with TRBJ1-2; weak D call: TRBD1 (6 bases). Germline values: CDR1 MNHEY, CDR2 SVGAGI. Trimming shortened V by 7 bases and J by 8 bases, and 11 bases separated the two germline ends. The CDR3 extends over 11 amino acids. The CDR3 DNA sequence: TGTGCCAGCAAGGGGGTAGACGGCTACACCTTC. Translation: CASKGVDGYTF.

The chain recombines TRBV6-1 with TRBJ1-2; no clear D. Looked up from germline, CDR1 is MNHNS and CDR2 is SASEGT. CDR3 size: 11 residues. V dropped 6 bases and J dropped 6 bases, with 8 bases sitting between them. The CDR3 region has the DNA TGTGCCAGCAGGAGCGGGGATGGCTACACCTTC. Amino acids: CASRSGDGYTF.